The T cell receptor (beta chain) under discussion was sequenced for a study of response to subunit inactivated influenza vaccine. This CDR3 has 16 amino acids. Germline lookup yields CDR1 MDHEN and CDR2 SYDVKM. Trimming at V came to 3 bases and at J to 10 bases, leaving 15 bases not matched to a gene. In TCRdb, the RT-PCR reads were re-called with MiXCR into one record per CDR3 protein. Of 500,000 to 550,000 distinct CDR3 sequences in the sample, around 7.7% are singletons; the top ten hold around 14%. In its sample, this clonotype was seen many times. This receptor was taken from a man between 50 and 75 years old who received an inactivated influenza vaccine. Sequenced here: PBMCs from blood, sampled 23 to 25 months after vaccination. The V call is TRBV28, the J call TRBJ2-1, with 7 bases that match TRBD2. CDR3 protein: CASSFGGTYLGGEQFF. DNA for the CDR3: TGTGCCAGCAGTTTTGGAGGGACCTACCTCGGGGGGGAGCAGTTCTTC.